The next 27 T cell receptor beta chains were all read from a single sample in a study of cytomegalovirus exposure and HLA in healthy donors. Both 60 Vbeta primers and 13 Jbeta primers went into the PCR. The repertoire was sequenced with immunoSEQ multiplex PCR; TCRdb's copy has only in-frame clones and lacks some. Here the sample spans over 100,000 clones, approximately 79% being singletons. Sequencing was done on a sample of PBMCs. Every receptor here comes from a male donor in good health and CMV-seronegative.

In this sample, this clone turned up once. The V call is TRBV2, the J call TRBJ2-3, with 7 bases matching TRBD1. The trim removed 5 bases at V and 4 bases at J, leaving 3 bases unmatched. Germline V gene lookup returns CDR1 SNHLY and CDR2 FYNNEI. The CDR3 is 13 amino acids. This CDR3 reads CASSTDRADTQYF. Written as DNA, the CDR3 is TGTGCCAGCAGTACCGACAGGGCAGATACGCAGTATTTT.

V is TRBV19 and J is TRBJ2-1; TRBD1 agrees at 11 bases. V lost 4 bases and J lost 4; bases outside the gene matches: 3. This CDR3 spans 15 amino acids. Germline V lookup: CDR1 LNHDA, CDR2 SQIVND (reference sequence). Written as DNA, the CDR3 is TGTGCCAGTAGTACGGACAGGGGGCTATACAATGAGCAGTTCTTC. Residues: CASSTDRGLYNEQFF.

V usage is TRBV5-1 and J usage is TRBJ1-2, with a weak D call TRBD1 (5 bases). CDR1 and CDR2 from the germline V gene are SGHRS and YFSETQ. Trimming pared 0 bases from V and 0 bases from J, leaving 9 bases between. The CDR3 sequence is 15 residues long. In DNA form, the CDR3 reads TGCGCCAGCAGCTTGGAGGGGCCACCTAACTATGGCTACACCTTC. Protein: CASSLEGPPNYGYTF.

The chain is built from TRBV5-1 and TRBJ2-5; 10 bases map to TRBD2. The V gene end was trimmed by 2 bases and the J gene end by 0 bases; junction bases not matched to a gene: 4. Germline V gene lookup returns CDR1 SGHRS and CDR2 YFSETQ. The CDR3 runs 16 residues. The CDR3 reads CASSFNSGGYQETQYF. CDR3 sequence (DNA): TGCGCCAGCAGCTTTAATAGCGGGGGGTACCAAGAGACCCAGTACTTC.

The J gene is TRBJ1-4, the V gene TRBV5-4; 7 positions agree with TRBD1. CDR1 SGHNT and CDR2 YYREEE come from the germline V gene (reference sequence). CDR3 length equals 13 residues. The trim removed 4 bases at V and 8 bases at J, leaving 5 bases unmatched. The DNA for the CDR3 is TGTGCCAGCAGCGTTGGGACAGAAGAAAAACTGTTTTTT. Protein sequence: CASSVGTEEKLFF.

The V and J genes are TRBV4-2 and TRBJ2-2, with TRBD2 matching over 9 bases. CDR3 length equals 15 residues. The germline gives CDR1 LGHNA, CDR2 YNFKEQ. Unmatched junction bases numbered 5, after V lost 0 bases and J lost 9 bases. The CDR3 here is CASSQEAGGPRELFF. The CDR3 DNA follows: TGTGCCAGCAGCCAAGAGGCGGGGGGGCCTAGGGAGCTGTTTTTT.

The CDR3 DNA reads TGTGCCAGCGGCCTCCATGGAGAGACCCAGTACTTC. As protein: CASGLHGETQYF. This chain connects TRBV2 to TRBJ2-5; D is uncertain. In germline, CDR1 is SNHLY, CDR2 FYNNEI. This CDR3 is 12 amino acids long. Trimming cost V 8 bases and J 4 bases, with 11 bases left between them.

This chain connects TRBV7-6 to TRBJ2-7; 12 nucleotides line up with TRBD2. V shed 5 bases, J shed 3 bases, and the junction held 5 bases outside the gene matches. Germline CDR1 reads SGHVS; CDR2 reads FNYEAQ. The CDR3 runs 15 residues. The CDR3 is CASSPSTSGGYEQYF. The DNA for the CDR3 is TGTGCCAGCAGCCCTTCGACTAGCGGGGGCTACGAGCAGTACTTC.

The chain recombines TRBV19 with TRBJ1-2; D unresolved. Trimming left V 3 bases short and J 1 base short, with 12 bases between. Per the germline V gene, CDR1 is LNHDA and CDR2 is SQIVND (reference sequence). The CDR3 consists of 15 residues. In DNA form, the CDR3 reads TGTGCCAGTAGTATTTTTGGAGAAATTAACTATGGCTACACCTTC. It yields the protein CASSIFGEINYGYTF.

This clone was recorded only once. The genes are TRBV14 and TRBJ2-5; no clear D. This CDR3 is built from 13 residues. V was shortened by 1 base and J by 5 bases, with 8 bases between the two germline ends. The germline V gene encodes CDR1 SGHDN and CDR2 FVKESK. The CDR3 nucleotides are TGTGCCAGCAGCCAAGTAGCTTCCGAGACCCAGTACTTC. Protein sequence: CASSQVASETQYF.

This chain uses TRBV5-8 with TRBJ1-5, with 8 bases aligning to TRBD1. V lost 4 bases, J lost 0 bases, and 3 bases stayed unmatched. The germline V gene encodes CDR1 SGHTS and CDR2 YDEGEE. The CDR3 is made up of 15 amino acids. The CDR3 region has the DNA TGTGCCAGCAGCATGGGACAGGCTAGCAATCAGCCCCAGCATTTT. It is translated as CASSMGQASNQPQHF.

The CDR3: CAISEYGEDQPQHF. CDR3 bases: TGTGCCATCAGTGAGTACGGGGAAGATCAGCCCCAGCATTTT. The chain uses TRBV10-3 and TRBJ1-5; D ambiguous. The CDR3 sequence is 14 residues long. The ends were cut back, 1 base at V and 5 bases at J, with 9 bases in the middle. The V gene's germline CDR1 is ENHRY and CDR2 SYGVKD.

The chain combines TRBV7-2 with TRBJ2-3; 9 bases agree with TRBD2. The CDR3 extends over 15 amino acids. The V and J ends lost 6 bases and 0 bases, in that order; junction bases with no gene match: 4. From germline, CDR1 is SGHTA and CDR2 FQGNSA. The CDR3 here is CASRRLAVSTDTQYF. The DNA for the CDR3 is TGTGCCAGCAGAAGACTAGCGGTTAGCACAGATACGCAGTATTTT.

The CDR3 nucleotides read TGTGCCAGCAGCCCTCGACTAGCGGGGAACACCGGGGAGCTGTTTTTT. Translation: CASSPRLAGNTGELFF. The rearrangement uses TRBV5-4 and TRBJ2-2, with 10 bases matching TRBD2. J gave up 1 base and V 4 bases, and 4 bases lay outside the gene matches. The length of the CDR3 is 16 residues. Per germline, CDR1 SGHNT and CDR2 YYREEE (reference sequence).

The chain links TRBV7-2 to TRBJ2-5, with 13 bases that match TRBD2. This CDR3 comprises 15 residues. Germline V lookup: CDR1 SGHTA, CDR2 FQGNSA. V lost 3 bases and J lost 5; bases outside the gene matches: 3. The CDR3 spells CASSFWTSGGETQYF. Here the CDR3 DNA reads TGTGCCAGCAGCTTTTGGACTAGCGGGGGTGAGACCCAGTACTTC.

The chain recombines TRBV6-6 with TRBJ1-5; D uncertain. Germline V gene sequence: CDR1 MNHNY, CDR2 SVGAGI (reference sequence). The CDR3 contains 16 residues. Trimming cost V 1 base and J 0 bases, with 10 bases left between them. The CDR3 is CASSYFGIHSNQPQHF. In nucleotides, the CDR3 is TGTGCCAGCAGTTACTTTGGCATCCATAGCAATCAGCCCCAGCATTTT.

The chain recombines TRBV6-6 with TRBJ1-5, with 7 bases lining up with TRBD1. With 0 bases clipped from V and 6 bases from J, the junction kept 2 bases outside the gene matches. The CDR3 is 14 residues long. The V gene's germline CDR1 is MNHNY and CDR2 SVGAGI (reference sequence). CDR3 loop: CASSYSTGTQPQHF. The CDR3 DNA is TGTGCCAGCAGTTACTCGACAGGGACTCAGCCCCAGCATTTT.

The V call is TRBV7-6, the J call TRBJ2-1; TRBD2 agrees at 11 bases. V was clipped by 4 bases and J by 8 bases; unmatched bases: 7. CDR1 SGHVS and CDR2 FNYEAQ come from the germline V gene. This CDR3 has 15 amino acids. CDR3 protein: CASSSIAGGPYEQFF. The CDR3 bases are TGTGCCAGCAGCTCAATAGCGGGGGGGCCTTATGAGCAGTTCTTC.

The CDR3 reads CASSFTGVDLGNTIYF. DNA for the CDR3: TGTGCCAGCTCATTTACAGGGGTGGATCTCGGAAACACCATATATTTT. The chain couples TRBV18 to TRBJ1-3; 7 bases agree with TRBD1. The CDR3 has 16 amino acids. The trim removed 5 bases at V and 4 bases at J, leaving 11 bases unmatched. The V gene's germline CDR1 is KGHSH and CDR2 LQKENI.

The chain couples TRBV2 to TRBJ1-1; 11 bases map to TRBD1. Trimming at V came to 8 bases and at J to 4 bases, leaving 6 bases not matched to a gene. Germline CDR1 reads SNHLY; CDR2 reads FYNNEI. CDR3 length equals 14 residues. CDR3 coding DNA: TGTGCCAGCGACTCGGGACAGGGGGGCACTGAAGCTTTCTTT. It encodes CASDSGQGGTEAFF.

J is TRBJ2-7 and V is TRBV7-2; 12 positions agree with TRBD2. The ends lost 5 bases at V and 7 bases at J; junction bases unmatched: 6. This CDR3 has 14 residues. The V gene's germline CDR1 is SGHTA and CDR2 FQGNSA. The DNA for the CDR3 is TGTGCCAGCAGCGCAGGACTAGCGGGGACGGAGCAGTACTTC. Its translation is CASSAGLAGTEQYF.

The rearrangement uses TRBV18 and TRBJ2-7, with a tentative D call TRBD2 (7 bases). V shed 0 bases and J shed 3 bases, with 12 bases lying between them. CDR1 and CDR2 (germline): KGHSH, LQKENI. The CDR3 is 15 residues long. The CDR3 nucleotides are TGTGCCAGCTCACCACCGTTGGGAGGGGGCTACGAGCAGTACTTC. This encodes CASSPPLGGGYEQYF.

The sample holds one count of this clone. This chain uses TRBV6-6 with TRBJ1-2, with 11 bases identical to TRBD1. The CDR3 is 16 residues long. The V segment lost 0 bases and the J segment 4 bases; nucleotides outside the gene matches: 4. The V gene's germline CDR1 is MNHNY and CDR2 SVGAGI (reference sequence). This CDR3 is CASSYSRTGGLYGYTF. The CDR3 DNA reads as TGTGCCAGCAGTTACTCTAGGACAGGGGGCCTCTATGGCTACACCTTC.

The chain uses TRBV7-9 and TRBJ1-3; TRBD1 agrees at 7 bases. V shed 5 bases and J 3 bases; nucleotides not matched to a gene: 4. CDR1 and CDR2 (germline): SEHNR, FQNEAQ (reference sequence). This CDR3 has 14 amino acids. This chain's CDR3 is CASSSDRVGNTIYF. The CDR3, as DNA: TGTGCCAGCAGCAGTGACAGGGTTGGAAACACCATATATTTT.

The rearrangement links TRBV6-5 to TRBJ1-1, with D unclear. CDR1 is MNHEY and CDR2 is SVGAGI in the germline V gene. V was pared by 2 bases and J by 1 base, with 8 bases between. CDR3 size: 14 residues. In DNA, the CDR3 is TGTGCCAGCAGTTACGGGCAGAGGAACACTGAAGCTTTCTTT. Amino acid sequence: CASSYGQRNTEAFF.

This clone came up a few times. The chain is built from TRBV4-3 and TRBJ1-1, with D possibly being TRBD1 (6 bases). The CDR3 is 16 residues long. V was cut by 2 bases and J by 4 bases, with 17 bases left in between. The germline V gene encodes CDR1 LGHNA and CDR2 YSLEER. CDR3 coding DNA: TGCGCCAGCAGCCAATCCCCCATACAGGGCGGCACTGAAGCTTTCTTT. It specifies CASSQSPIQGGTEAFF.

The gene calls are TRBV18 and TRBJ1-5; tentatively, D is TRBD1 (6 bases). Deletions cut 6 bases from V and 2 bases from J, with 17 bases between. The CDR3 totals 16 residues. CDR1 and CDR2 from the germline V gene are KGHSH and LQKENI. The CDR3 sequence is CASSAGTFFGNQPQHF. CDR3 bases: TGTGCCAGCTCGGCCGGGACATTTTTCGGCAATCAGCCCCAGCATTTT. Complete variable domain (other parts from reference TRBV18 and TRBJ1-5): NAGVMQNPRHLVRRRGQEARLRCSPMKGHSHVYWYRQLPEEGLKFMVYLQKENIIDESGMPKERFSAEFPKEGPSILRIQQVVRGDSAAYFCASSAGTFFGNQPQHFGDGTRLSIL.